This T cell receptor beta chain emerged from a study of glioma-infiltrating T cells. Using RNA template, CDR3s of TCR alpha and beta were amplified with iRepertoire arm-PCR. TCRdb itself ran the multiplex PCR reads through MiXCR, one entry per CDR3 protein. The repertoire holds around 100,000 distinct CDR3 sequences, with about 30% as singletons. Many counts were recorded for this clonotype. What it recognizes is unknown. The CDR3 extends over 14 amino acids. Looked up from germline, CDR1 is SEHNR and CDR2 is FQNEAQ (reference sequence). Trimming took off 0 bases at V and 2 bases at J, with 8 bases between the two ends. Findings and caveats of the study: Non-neoplastic patients had below-expected tissue-blood divergence, while all gliomas exceeded expectation. CDR3 overlap between tissue and blood was very small.

J is TRBJ2-7 and V is TRBV7-9; D remains unclear. The sequence derives from a human donor with low-grade glioma or glioblastoma, undergoing nonglioma brain surgery, or in good health (not recorded which). The material sequenced was glioma tissue, nonneoplastic brain tissue, or PBMCs (not recorded which). The CDR3 loop reads CASSLAPGTYEQYF. CDR3 coding DNA: TGTGCCAGCAGCTTAGCTCCAGGAACCTACGAGCAGTACTTC. Using reference TRBV7-9 and TRBJ2-7 for the parts outside the CDR3, the full variable domain is DTGVSQNPRHKITKRGQNVTFRCDPISEHNRLYWYRQTLGQGPEFLTYFQNEAQLEKSRLLSDRFSAERPKGSFSTLEIQRTEQGDSAMYLCASSLAPGTYEQYFGPGTRLTVT.